A selection of T cell receptor beta chains follows, all from one sample in a study of cytomegalovirus exposure and HLA in healthy donors. The repertoire was sequenced with immunoSEQ multiplex PCR; TCRdb's copy has only in-frame clones and lacks some. The sample gives some 260,000 clones, roughly 84% of which show up once; more than 10% is in the top ten. The sequenced sample consisted of PBMCs. These receptors all come from a man younger than 35 in good health and CMV-seropositive. CDR3s include the opening cysteine and the closing phenylalanine or tryptophan. A D gene is named only where the DNA matches it firmly. Clone size is stated in some rows and not others, as once, few, many or a class when expanded.

j_gene: TRBJ2-1; v_gene: TRBV20-1; d_gene: NA; abundance: NA; len: 11; CDR3nt: TGCAGTGCTAGTTTCTACAATGAGCAGTTCTTC; CDR3aa: CSASFYNEQFF
j_gene: TRBJ2-7; v_gene: TRBV25-1; d_gene: NA; abundance: once; len: 13; CDR3nt: TGTGCCAGCAGTGACGATCTAGCGAAGGAGCAGTACTTC; CDR3aa: CASSDDLAKEQYF
j_gene: TRBJ2-5; v_gene: TRBV29-1; d_gene: NA; abundance: NA; len: 13; CDR3nt: TGCAGCGGCCGGCGGGGTAATCAAGAGACCCAGTACTTC; CDR3aa: CSGRRGNQETQYF
j_gene: TRBJ1-1; v_gene: TRBV19; d_gene: NA; abundance: NA; len: 12; CDR3nt: TGTGCCAGTAGTCACGACAGTGCCGAAGCTTTCTTT; CDR3aa: CASSHDSAEAFF
j_gene: TRBJ2-2; v_gene: TRBV15; d_gene: TRBD2; abundance: NA; len: 21; CDR3nt: TGTGCCACCAGCAGAGATTGGAGTGAGCGGGGGGGGCTCGCGAACACCGGGGAGCTGTTTTTT; CDR3aa: CATSRDWSERGGLANTGELFF
j_gene: TRBJ1-4; v_gene: TRBV2; d_gene: NA; abundance: NA; len: 14; CDR3nt: TGTGCCAGCAAGGGGGGTGCAACTAATGAAAAACTGTTTTTT; CDR3aa: CASKGGATNEKLFF
j_gene: TRBJ1-5; v_gene: TRBV7-9; d_gene: TRBD1; abundance: NA; len: 14; CDR3nt: TGTGCCAGCAGCCTGGACAGGGGGGGACAGCCCCAGCATTTT; CDR3aa: CASSLDRGGQPQHF
j_gene: TRBJ2-7; v_gene: TRBV28; d_gene: TRBD2; abundance: NA; len: 16; CDR3nt: TGTGCCAGCAGTTCGGCTAGCGGGAGCTTGATCTACGAGCAGTACTTC; CDR3aa: CASSSASGSLIYEQYF
j_gene: TRBJ2-7; v_gene: TRBV28; d_gene: NA; abundance: NA; len: 13; CDR3nt: TGTGCCAGCAGTTTACCAGGGGCTTCCGAGCAGTACTTC; CDR3aa: CASSLPGASEQYF
j_gene: TRBJ2-1; v_gene: TRBV23-1; d_gene: NA; abundance: NA; len: 13; CDR3nt: TGCGCCAGCAGTCAGCTCAAAAGGAATGAGCAGTTCTTC; CDR3aa: CASSQLKRNEQFF
j_gene: TRBJ2-1; v_gene: TRBV6-5; d_gene: NA; abundance: NA; len: 16; CDR3nt: TGTGCCAGCAGTTACTCCGGGGCATTTTCCTACAATGAGCAGTTCTTC; CDR3aa: CASSYSGAFSYNEQFF
j_gene: TRBJ1-3; v_gene: TRBV7-2; d_gene: NA; abundance: NA; len: 14; CDR3nt: TGTGCCAGCAGCGGCGGGTCCTCTGGAAACACCATATATTTT; CDR3aa: CASSGGSSGNTIYF
j_gene: TRBJ2-7; v_gene: TRBV27; d_gene: NA; abundance: NA; len: 15; CDR3nt: TGTGCCAGCAGTTTAACGGCGTCCAAATACTACGAGCAGTACTTC; CDR3aa: CASSLTASKYYEQYF
j_gene: TRBJ2-1; v_gene: TRBV19; d_gene: TRBD2; abundance: NA; len: 14; CDR3nt: TGTGCCAGTAGGACTAGCGGGGGGGACAATGAGCAGTTCTTC; CDR3aa: CASRTSGGDNEQFF
j_gene: TRBJ1-2; v_gene: TRBV19; d_gene: TRBD1; abundance: NA; len: 15; CDR3nt: TGTGCCAGTAGTATTACAGGGGATCCGAGCTATGGCTACACCTTC; CDR3aa: CASSITGDPSYGYTF
j_gene: TRBJ2-3; v_gene: TRBV9; d_gene: NA; abundance: once; len: 12; CDR3nt: TGTGCCAGCAGCGAGGGGGCAGATACGCAGTATTTT; CDR3aa: CASSEGADTQYF
j_gene: TRBJ2-7; v_gene: TRBV6-5; d_gene: TRBD1; abundance: once; len: 13; CDR3nt: TGTGCCAGCAGGAGGACAGGGTCTTACGAGCAGTACTTC; CDR3aa: CASRRTGSYEQYF
j_gene: TRBJ1-2; v_gene: TRBV5-6; d_gene: NA; abundance: NA; len: 15; CDR3nt: TGTGCCAGCAGCTTCTACGGCAGATCTAACTATGGCTACACCTTC; CDR3aa: CASSFYGRSNYGYTF